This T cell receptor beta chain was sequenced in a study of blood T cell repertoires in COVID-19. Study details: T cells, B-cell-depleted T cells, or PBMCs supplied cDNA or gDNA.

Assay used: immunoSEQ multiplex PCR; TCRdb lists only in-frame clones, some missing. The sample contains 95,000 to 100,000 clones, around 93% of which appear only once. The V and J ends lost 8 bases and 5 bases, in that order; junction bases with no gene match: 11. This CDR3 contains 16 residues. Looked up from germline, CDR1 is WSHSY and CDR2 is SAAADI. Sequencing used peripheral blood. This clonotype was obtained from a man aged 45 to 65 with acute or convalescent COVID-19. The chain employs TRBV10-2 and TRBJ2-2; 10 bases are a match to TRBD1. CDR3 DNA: TGCGCCAGCGGGGGACAGGGGCGGACACGGACCGGGGAGCTGTTTTTT. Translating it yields CASGGQGRTRTGELFF.